This record looks at one T cell receptor beta chain sequence and its context. Its target is not known. No fewer than 6 million PBMCs went into each sample. The sample belongs to a study of blood T cells in healthy people across ages. Study observations and caveats: Considered underestimates were the diversity estimates obtained from one million T cells. Long-lived and aged donors differed, with more naive CD4+ cells and higher diversity in the long-lived.

This CDR3 region has 15 residues. The germline V gene encodes CDR1 DFQATT and CDR2 SNEGSKA (reference sequence). The V and J ends lost 0 bases and 4 bases respectively, with 13 bases between them. The authors ran a second PCR of about 6 to 11 cycles using a sample-barcoded 5' primer and a J-beta primer mix. A tag from a template-switch adaptor with 12 random nucleotides marked each cDNA molecule. TCRdb re-called the 5' RACE reads through MiXCR, storing one row per CDR3 protein. The data show 600,000 or so distinct CDR3 sequences, with less than 35% seen just once and 15% to 19% held by the top ten. The chain employs TRBV20-1 and TRBJ2-4; tentatively, D is TRBD1 or TRBD2 (5 bases each). This clonotype was sampled from a woman aged 80 or over in good health. The sample comprised blood. CDR3 nucleotide sequence: TGCAGTGCTAGAGATTGGGGGACGGATAAAAACATTCAGTACTTC. Its protein is CSARDWGTDKNIQYF.